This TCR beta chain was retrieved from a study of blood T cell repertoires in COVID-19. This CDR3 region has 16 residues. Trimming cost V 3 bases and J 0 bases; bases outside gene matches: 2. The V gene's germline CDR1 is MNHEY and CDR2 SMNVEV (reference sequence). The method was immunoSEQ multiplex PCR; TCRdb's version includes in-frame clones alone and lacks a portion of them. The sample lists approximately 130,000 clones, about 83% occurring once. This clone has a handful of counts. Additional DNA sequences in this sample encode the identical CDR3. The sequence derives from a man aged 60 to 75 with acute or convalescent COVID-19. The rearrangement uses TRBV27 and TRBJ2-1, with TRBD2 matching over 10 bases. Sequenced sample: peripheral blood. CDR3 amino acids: CASSLASGSSYNEQFF. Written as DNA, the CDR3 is TGTGCCAGCAGTTTGGCTAGCGGGAGCTCCTACAATGAGCAGTTCTTC.